A selection of T cell receptor beta chains follows, all from one sample in a study of blood T cell repertoires in COVID-19. Assay: immunoSEQ multiplex PCR; the TCRdb copy retains only in-frame clones and omits some. The data contain fewer than 200,000 clones, about 85% of them singletons. Sequenced input: PBMCs or T cells enriched from blood (not recorded which). The source of these receptors is a woman between 40 and 50 years old with acute COVID-19. The CDR3 runs from the conserved cysteine through the conserved F or W.

CDR3aa: CSVVAGVWGNEQFF; v_gene: TRBV29-1; j_gene: TRBJ2-1
CDR3aa: CASSELGVGSGSNEQYF; v_gene: TRBV2; j_gene: TRBJ2-7
CDR3aa: CARGQSSGNTIYF; v_gene: TRBV5-1; j_gene: TRBJ1-3
CDR3aa: CASSDTSGANVLTF; v_gene: TRBV5-1; j_gene: TRBJ2-6
CDR3aa: CACYVVNTGELFF; v_gene: TRBV28; j_gene: TRBJ2-2
CDR3aa: CATVKSEGAQVKGEKLFF; v_gene: TRBV19; j_gene: TRBJ1-4
CDR3aa: CASSWDSPSLYGYTF; v_gene: TRBV6-5; j_gene: TRBJ1-2
CDR3aa: CASSPRQGAPTDTQYF; v_gene: TRBV19; j_gene: TRBJ2-3
CDR3aa: CASSIAGRGNYGYTF; v_gene: TRBV19; j_gene: TRBJ1-2
CDR3aa: CASSIDLSGRRTGELFF; v_gene: TRBV19; j_gene: TRBJ2-2
CDR3aa: CASSWGGAALNSPLHF; v_gene: TRBV6-5; j_gene: TRBJ1-6
CDR3aa: CAISRDRGSYEQYF; v_gene: TRBV10-3; j_gene: TRBJ2-7
CDR3aa: CAWGTLAGGETQYF; v_gene: TRBV30; j_gene: TRBJ2-5
CDR3aa: CASSEGLGGTDTQYF; v_gene: TRBV5-1; j_gene: TRBJ2-3
CDR3aa: CASSESAGGVHEQFF; v_gene: TRBV2; j_gene: TRBJ2-1
CDR3aa: CASSSGVRTEAFF; v_gene: TRBV6-2/TRBV6-3; j_gene: TRBJ1-1
CDR3aa: CASSVGGRGNEQFF; v_gene: TRBV9; j_gene: TRBJ2-1
CDR3aa: CASTPLGGISYEQYF; v_gene: TRBV6-5; j_gene: TRBJ2-7
CDR3aa: CASSEARTGGGGELFF; v_gene: TRBV6-1; j_gene: TRBJ2-2
CDR3aa: CASSLRLAGEGETQYF; v_gene: TRBV5-1; j_gene: TRBJ2-5
CDR3aa: CASSERGDRGYWPFF; v_gene: TRBV2; j_gene: TRBJ1-1
CDR3aa: CASKIAGAYEQYF; v_gene: TRBV10-2; j_gene: TRBJ2-7
CDR3aa: CASSAVQGLNQPQHF; v_gene: TRBV7-2; j_gene: TRBJ1-5
CDR3aa: CASSELTGTGNTEAFF; v_gene: TRBV25-1; j_gene: TRBJ1-1
CDR3aa: CASSDPIERGTSGYNEQFF; v_gene: TRBV11-2; j_gene: TRBJ2-1
CDR3aa: CSASWGLGGYTF; v_gene: TRBV20-1; j_gene: TRBJ1-2
CDR3aa: CASSSPPPGQETQYF; v_gene: TRBV28; j_gene: TRBJ2-5
CDR3aa: CASSQEGGYGYTF; v_gene: TRBV4-2; j_gene: TRBJ1-2
CDR3aa: CASSYVTTNYGYTF; v_gene: TRBV6-6; j_gene: TRBJ1-2
CDR3aa: CASSTDWNTGELFF; v_gene: TRBV2; j_gene: TRBJ2-2
CDR3aa: CASSPRLELNNEQFF; v_gene: TRBV11-2; j_gene: TRBJ2-1
CDR3aa: CAISEGFGGSGTPRDEQFF; v_gene: TRBV10-3; j_gene: TRBJ2-1
CDR3aa: CASSARLAGTHNEQFF; v_gene: TRBV9; j_gene: TRBJ2-1
CDR3aa: CASSATGTKNTEAFF; v_gene: TRBV5-4; j_gene: TRBJ1-1
CDR3aa: CASSPGNEQYF; v_gene: TRBV5-1; j_gene: TRBJ2-7
CDR3aa: CASSPKGAPAPYNEQFF; v_gene: TRBV18; j_gene: TRBJ2-1
CDR3aa: CASSRMGDTIYF; v_gene: TRBV5-1; j_gene: TRBJ1-3
CDR3aa: CASSLATLPNTEAFF; v_gene: TRBV5-1; j_gene: TRBJ1-1
CDR3aa: CASSEHRGDGYTF; v_gene: TRBV6-1; j_gene: TRBJ1-2
CDR3aa: CASSPQGVETQYF; v_gene: TRBV18; j_gene: TRBJ2-5
CDR3aa: CASSSGEGRGEAFF; v_gene: TRBV7-6; j_gene: TRBJ1-1
CDR3aa: CASSAGWSTNEKLFF; v_gene: TRBV2; j_gene: TRBJ1-4
CDR3aa: CASSPSERGTQYF; v_gene: TRBV3-1/TRBV3-2; j_gene: TRBJ2-3
CDR3aa: CASSDRNTEAFF; v_gene: TRBV2; j_gene: TRBJ1-1
CDR3aa: CASSNWTGRRCTEAFF; v_gene: TRBV21-1; j_gene: TRBJ1-1
CDR3aa: CASSLWGDRGFGETQYF; v_gene: TRBV3-1/TRBV3-2; j_gene: TRBJ2-5